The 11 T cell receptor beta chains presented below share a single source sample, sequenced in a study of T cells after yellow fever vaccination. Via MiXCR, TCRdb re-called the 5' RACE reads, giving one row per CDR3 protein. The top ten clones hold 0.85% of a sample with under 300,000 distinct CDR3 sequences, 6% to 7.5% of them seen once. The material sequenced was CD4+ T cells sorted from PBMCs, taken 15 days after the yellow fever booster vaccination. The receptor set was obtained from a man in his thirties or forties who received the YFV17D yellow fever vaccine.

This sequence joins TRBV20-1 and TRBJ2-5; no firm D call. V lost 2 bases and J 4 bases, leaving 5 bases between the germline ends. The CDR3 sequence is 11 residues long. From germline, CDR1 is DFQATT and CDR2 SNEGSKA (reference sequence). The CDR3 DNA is TGCAGTGCTAGATGGGGAGAGACCCAGTACTTC. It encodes CSARWGETQYF.

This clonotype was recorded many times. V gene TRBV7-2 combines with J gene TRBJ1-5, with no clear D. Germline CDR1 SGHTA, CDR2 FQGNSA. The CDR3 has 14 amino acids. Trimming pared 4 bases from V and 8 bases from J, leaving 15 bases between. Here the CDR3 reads CASSSSGYQEPQHF. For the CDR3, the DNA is TGTGCCAGCAGCTCATCGGGGTATCAGGAGCCCCAGCATTTT.

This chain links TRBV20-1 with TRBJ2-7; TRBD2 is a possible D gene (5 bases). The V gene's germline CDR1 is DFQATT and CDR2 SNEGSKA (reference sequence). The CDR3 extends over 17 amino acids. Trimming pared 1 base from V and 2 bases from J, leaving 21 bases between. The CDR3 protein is CSARGYTRNPPTYEQYF. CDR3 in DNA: TGCAGTGCTAGAGGGTACACTAGAAATCCTCCTACCTACGAGCAGTACTTC.

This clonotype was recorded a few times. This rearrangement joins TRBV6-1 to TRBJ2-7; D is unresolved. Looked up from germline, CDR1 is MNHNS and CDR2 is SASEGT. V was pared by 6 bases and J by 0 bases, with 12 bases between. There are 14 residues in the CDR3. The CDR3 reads CASRASDSSYEQYF. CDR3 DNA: TGTGCCAGCAGGGCCTCAGATAGCTCCTACGAGCAGTACTTC.

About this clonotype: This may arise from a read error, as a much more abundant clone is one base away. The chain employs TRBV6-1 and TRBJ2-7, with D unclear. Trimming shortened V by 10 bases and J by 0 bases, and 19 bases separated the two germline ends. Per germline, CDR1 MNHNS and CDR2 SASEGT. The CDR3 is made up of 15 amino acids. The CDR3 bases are TGTGCCACCCGTAGCTGGAGCTTCCTCTCCTACGAGCAGTACTTC. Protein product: CATRSWSFLSYEQYF.

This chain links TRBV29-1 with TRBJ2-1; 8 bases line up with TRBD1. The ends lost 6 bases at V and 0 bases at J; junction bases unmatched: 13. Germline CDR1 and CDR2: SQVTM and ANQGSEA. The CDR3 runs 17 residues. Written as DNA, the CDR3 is TGCAGCGTCGCTCCGGGACAGGTCCCTTTCTCCTACAATGAGCAGTTCTTC. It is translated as CSVAPGQVPFSYNEQFF.

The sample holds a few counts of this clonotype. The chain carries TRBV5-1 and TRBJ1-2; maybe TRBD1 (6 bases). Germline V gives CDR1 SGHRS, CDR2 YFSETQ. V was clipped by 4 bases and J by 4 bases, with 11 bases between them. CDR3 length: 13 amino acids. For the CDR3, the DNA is TGCGCCAGCAGCCCTGACAGGTTCTATGGCTACACCTTC. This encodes CASSPDRFYGYTF.

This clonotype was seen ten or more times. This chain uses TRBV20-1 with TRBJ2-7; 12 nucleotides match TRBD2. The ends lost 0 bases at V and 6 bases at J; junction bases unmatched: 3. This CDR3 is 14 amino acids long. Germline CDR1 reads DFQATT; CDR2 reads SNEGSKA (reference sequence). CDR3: CSARDPGLAGEQYF. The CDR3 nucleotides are TGCAGTGCTAGAGATCCGGGACTAGCGGGCGAGCAGTACTTC.

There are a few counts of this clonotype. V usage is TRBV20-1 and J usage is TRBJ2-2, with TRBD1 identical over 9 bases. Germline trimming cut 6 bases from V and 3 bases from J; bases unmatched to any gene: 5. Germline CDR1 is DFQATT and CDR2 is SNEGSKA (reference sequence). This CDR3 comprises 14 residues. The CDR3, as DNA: TGCAGTGCCGGGACAGGGCGCGACACCGGGGAGCTGTTTTTT. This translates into CSAGTGRDTGELFF.

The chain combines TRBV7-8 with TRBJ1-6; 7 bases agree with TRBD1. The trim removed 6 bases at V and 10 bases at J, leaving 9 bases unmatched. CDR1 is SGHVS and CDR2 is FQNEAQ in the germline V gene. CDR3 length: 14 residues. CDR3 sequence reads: CASRQGVLESPLHF. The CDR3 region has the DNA TGTGCCAGCAGGCAGGGGGTCTTAGAATCACCCCTCCACTTT.

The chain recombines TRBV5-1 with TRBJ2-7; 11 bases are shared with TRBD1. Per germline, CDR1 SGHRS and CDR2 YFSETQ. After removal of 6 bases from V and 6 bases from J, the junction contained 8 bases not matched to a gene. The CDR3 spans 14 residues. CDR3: CASTSGTGGTEQYF. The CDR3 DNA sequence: TGCGCCAGCACCTCCGGGACAGGGGGAACCGAGCAGTACTTC.